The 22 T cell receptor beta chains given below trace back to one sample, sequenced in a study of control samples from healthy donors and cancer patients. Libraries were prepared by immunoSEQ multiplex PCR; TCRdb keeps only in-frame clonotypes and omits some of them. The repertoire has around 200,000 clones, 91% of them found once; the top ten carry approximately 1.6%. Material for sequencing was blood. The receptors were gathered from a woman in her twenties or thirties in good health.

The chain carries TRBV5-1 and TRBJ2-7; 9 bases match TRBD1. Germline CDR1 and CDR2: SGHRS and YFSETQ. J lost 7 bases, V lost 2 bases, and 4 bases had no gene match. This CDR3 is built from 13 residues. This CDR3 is CASSFGTGWEQYF. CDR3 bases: TGCGCCAGCAGCTTCGGGACAGGGTGGGAGCAGTACTTC.

The CDR3 reads CASSLPRPSGNTIYF. In nucleotides, the CDR3 is TGTGCCAGCAGCCTGCCTCGACCCTCTGGAAACACCATATATTTT. The chain carries TRBV6-6 and TRBJ1-3; D unresolved. Between the trimmed V and J ends, which lost 6 bases and 0 bases, there was a span of 12 bases. This CDR3 region has 15 residues. CDR1 and CDR2 from the germline V gene are MNHNY and SVGAGI (reference sequence).

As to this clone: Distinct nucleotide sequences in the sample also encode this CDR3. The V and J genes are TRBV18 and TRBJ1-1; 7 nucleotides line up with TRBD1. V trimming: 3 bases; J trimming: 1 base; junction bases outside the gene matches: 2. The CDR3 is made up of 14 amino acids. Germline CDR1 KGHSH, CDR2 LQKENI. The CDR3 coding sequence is TGTGCCAGCTCACCGCAGGGGGGGAACACTGAAGCTTTCTTT. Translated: CASSPQGGNTEAFF.

CDR3 bases: TGTGCCAGTAGTAGGACCTCTAGCGGGACCTCCTACGAGCAGTACTTC. It encodes CASSRTSSGTSYEQYF. This chain joins TRBV19 and TRBJ2-7; 9 bases map to TRBD2. Trimming took 4 bases from V and 0 from J; bases not matched to a gene: 7. The CDR3 covers 16 residues. Germline values: CDR1 LNHDA, CDR2 SQIVND (reference sequence).

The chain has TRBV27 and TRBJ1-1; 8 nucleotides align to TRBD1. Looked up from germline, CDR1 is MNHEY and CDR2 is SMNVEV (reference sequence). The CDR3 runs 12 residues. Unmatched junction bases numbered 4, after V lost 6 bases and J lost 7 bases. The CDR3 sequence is CASSRTGLEAFF. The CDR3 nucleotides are TGTGCCAGCAGCCGGACAGGGCTTGAAGCTTTCTTT.

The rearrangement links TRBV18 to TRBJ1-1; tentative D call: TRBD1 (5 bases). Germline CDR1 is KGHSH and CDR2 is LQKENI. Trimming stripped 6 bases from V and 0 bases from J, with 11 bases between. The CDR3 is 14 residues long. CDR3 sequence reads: CASSAGTVNTEAFF. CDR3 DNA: TGTGCCAGCTCGGCCGGGACGGTGAACACTGAAGCTTTCTTT.

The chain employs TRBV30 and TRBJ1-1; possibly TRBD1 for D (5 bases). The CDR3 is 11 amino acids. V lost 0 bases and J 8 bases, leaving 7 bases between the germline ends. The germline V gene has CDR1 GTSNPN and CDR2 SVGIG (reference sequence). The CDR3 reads CAWSVGAEAFF. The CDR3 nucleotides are TGTGCCTGGAGTGTCGGGGCCGAAGCTTTCTTT.

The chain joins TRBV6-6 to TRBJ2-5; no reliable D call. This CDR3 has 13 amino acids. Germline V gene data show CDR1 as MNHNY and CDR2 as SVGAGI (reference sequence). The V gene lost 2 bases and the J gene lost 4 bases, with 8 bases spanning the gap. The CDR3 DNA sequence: TGTGCCAGCAGTTACACGGGTGTAGAGACCCAGTACTTC. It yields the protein CASSYTGVETQYF.

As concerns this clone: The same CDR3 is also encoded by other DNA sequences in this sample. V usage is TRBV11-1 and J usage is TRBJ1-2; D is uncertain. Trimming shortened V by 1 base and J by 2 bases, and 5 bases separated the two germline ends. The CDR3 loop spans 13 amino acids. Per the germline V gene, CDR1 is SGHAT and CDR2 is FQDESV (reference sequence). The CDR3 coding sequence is TGTGCCAGCAGCTTAGTACGGAACTATGGCTACACCTTC. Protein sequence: CASSLVRNYGYTF.

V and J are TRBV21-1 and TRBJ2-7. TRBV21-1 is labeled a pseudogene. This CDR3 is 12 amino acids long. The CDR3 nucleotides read TGTGCCAGCAGGGGTAGCTCCTACGAGCAGTACTTC. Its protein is CASRGSSYEQYF.

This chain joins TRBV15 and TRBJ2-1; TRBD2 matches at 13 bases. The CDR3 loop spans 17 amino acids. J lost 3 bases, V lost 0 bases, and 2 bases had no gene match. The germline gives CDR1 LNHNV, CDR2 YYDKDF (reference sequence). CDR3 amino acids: CATSRDGLAGVYNEQFF. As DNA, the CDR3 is TGTGCCACCAGCAGAGATGGACTAGCGGGAGTCTACAATGAGCAGTTCTTC.

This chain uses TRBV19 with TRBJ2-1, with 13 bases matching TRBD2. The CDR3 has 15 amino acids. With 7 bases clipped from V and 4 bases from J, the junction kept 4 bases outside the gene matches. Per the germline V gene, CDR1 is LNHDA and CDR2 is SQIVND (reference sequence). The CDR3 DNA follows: TGTGCCAGTAAACTACTAGCGGGAGGGTACAATGAGCAGTTCTTC. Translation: CASKLLAGGYNEQFF.

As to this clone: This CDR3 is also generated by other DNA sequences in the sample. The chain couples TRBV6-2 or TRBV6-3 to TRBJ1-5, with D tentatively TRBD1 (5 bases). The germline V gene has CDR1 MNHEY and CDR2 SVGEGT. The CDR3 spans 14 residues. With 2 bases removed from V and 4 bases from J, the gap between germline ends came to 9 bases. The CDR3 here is CASSYGTENQPQHF. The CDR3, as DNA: TGTGCCAGCAGTTACGGGACGGAAAATCAGCCCCAGCATTTT.

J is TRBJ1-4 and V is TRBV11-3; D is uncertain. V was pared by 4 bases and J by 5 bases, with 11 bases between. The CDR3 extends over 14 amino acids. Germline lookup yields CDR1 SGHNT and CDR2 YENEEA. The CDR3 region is CASSYGLTNEKLFF. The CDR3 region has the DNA TGTGCCAGCAGCTACGGACTGACAAATGAAAAACTGTTTTTT.

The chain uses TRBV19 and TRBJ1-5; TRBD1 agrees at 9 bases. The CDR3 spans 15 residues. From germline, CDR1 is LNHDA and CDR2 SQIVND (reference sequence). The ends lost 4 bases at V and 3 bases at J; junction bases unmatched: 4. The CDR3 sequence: CASSTTGGYNQPQHF. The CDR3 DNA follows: TGTGCCAGTAGTACGACAGGGGGGTACAATCAGCCCCAGCATTTT.

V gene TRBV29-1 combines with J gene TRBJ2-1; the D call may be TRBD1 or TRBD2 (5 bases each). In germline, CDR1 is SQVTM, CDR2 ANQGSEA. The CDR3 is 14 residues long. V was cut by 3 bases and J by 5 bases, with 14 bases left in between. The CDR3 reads CSVEAGRTHNEQFF. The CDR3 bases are TGCAGCGTTGAGGCAGGGAGAACCCACAATGAGCAGTTCTTC.

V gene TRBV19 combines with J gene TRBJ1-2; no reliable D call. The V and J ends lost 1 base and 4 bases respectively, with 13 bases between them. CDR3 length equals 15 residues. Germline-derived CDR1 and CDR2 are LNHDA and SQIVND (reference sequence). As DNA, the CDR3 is TGTGCCAGTAGTATAGGGCGAAGTGGTGCCTATGGCTACACCTTC. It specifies CASSIGRSGAYGYTF. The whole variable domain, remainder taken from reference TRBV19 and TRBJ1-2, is DGGITQSPKYLFRKEGQNVTLSCEQNLNHDAMYWYRQDPGQGLRLIYYSQIVNDFQKGDIAEGYSVSREKKESFPLTVTSAQKNPTAFYLCASSIGRSGAYGYTFGSGTRLTVV.

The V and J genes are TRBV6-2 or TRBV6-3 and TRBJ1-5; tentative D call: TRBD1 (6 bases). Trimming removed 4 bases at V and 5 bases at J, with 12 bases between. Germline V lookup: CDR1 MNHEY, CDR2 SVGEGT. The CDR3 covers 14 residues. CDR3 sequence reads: CASSFPGAYQPQHF. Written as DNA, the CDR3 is TGTGCCAGCAGTTTCCCGGGGGCATATCAGCCCCAGCATTTT.

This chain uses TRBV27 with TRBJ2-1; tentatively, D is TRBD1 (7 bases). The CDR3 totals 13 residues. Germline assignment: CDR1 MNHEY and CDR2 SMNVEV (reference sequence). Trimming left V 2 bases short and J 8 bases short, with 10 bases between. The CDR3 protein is CASSLQGDYEQFF. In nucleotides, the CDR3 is TGTGCCAGCAGTTTACAGGGGGACTATGAGCAGTTCTTC.

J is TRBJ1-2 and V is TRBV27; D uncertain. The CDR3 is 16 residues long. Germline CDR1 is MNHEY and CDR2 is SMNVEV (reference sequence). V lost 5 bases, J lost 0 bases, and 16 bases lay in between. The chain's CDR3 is CASSQLGGDTNYGYTF. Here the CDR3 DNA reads TGTGCCAGCAGTCAGCTTGGTGGCGATACTAACTATGGCTACACCTTC.

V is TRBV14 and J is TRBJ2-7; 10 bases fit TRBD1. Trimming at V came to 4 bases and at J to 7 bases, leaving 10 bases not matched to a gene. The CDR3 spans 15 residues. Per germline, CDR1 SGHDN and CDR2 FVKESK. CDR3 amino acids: CASSRPRDRGEEQYF. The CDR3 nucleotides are TGTGCCAGCAGCCGACCCCGGGACAGGGGAGAAGAGCAGTACTTC.

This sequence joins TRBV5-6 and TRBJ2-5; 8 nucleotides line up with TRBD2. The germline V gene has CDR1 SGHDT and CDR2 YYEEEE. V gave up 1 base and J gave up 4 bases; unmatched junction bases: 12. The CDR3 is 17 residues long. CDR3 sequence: CASSLRLGLGEGETQYF. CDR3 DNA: TGTGCCAGCAGCTTGAGACTGGGACTAGGGGAGGGAGAGACCCAGTACTTC.